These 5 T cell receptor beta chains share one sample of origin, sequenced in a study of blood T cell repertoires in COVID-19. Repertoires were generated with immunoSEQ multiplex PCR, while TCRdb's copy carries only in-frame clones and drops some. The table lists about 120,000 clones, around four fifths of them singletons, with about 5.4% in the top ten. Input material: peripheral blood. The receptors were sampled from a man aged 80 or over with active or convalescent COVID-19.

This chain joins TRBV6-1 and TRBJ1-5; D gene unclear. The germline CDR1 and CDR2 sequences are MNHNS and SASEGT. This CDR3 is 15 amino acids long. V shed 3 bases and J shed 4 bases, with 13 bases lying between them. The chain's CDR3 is CASSEAQVLNQPQHF. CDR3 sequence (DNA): TGTGCCAGCAGTGAGGCACAAGTCCTGAATCAGCCCCAGCATTTT.

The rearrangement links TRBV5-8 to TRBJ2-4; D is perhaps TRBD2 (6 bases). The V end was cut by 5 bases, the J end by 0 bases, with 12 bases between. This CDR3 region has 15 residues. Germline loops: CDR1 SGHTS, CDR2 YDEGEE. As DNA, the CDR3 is TGTGCCAGCAGTCCGCGGGGAATAGCCAAAAACATTCAGTACTTC. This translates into CASSPRGIAKNIQYF. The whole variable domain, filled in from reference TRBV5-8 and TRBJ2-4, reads EAGVTQSPTHLIKTRGQQATLRCSPISGHTSVYWYQQALGLGLQFLLWYDEGEERNRGNFPPRFSGRQFPNYSSELNVNALELEDSALYLCASSPRGIAKNIQYFGAGTRLSVL.

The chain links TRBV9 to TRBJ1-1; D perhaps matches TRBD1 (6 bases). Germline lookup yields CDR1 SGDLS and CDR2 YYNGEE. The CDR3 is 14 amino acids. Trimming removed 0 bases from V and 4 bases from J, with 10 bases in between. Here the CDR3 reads CASSVVGASTEAFF. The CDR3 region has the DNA TGTGCCAGCAGCGTAGTGGGGGCGAGCACTGAAGCTTTCTTT.

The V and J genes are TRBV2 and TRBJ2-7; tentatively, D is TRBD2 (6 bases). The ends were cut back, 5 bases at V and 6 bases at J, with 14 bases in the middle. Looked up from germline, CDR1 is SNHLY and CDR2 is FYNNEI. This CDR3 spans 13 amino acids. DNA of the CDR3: TGTGCCAGCAGTACTGGCGGGGACGGCGAGCAGTACTTC. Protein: CASSTGGDGEQYF.

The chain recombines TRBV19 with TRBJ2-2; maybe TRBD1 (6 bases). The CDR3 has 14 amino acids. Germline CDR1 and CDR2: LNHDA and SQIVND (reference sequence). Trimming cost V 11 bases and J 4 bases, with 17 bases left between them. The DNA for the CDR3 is TGTGCCGGAGGTCCGGGACATTCCACCGGGGAGCTGTTTTTT. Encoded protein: CAGGPGHSTGELFF.